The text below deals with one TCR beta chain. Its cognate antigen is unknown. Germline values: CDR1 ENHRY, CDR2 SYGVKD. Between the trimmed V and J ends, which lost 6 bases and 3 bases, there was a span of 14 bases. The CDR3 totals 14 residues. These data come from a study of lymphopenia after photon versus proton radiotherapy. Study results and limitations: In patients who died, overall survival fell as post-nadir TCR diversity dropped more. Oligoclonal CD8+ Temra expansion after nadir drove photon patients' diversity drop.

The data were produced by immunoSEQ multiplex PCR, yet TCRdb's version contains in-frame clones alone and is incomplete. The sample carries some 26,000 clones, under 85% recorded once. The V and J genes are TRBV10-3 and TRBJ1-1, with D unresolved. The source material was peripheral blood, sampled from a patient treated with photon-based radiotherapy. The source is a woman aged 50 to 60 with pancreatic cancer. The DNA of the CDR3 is TGTGCCATCAGCCAGGACGGACGCGACACTGAAGCTTTCTTT. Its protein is CAISQDGRDTEAFF.